These 16 T cell receptor beta chains came from one sample sequenced in a study of OX40 agonist ivuxolimab in advanced cancers. Measured with immunoSEQ multiplex PCR; TCRdb has only the in-frame clones, and not every one. The table lists 80,000 to 100,000 clones, more than 85% of them singletons, with 0.82% in the top ten. Here the sequenced sample was CD4+ or CD8+ T cells sorted from blood, taken in a trial of the OX40 agonist ivuxolimab. These receptors were obtained from an adult with an advanced solid tumor such as melanoma, head and neck, liver or kidney cancer.

This chain links TRBV18 with TRBJ1-5, with TRBD1 matching over 8 bases. Germline lookup yields CDR1 KGHSH and CDR2 LQKENI. The CDR3 length is 17 residues. Unmatched junction bases numbered 6, after V lost 2 bases and J lost 0 bases. The CDR3 sequence is CASSPGTGEYSNQPQHF. CDR3 coding DNA: TGTGCCAGCTCACCAGGGACAGGCGAGTATAGCAATCAGCCCCAGCATTTT. The variable domain in full, completed from reference TRBV18 and TRBJ1-5, reads NAGVMQNPRHLVRRRGQEARLRCSPMKGHSHVYWYRQLPEEGLKFMVYLQKENIIDESGMPKERFSAEFPKEGPSILRIQQVVRGDSAAYFCASSPGTGEYSNQPQHFGDGTRLSIL.

This clone showed up just once. The gene calls are TRBV6-5 and TRBJ2-7, with D maybe TRBD1 (6 bases). Germline V lookup: CDR1 MNHEY, CDR2 SVGAGI. V lost 0 bases to trimming and J lost 3 bases, with 12 bases between them. The CDR3 has 15 amino acids. The CDR3 is CASSYSGEGGYEQYV. DNA of the CDR3: TGTGCCAGCAGTTACTCGGGAGAAGGGGGCTACGAGCAGTACGTC.

The chain is built from TRBV2 and TRBJ2-5; 7 bases map to TRBD2. V lost 3 bases, J lost 5 bases, and 9 bases stayed unmatched. CDR3 length equals 15 residues. Germline CDR1 reads SNHLY; CDR2 reads FYNNEI. Written as DNA, the CDR3 is TGTGCCAGCAGTGATCGGGGAGGGCCCGAGGAGACCCAGTACTTC. Amino acids: CASSDRGGPEETQYF.

The V and J genes are TRBV6-1 and TRBJ1-4; 8 positions agree with TRBD1. The V gene's germline CDR1 is MNHNS and CDR2 SASEGT. This CDR3 is built from 15 residues. V trimming: 6 bases; J trimming: 6 bases; junction bases outside the gene matches: 9. CDR3 sequence reads: CASRTPGQADEKLFF. The CDR3 DNA reads TGTGCCAGCAGGACCCCGGGACAGGCCGATGAAAAACTGTTTTTT.

The CDR3 DNA follows: TGTGCCAGCAGCTTAGGGGGTATCGCAACTAATGAAAAACTGTTTTTT. Protein sequence: CASSLGGIATNEKLFF. The chain employs TRBV7-9 and TRBJ1-4; D not certain. The CDR3 is made up of 16 amino acids. V shed 1 base and J shed 0 bases, with 9 bases lying between them. Germline CDR1 reads SEHNR; CDR2 reads FQNEAQ (reference sequence). The complete variable domain, with remaining parts taken from reference TRBV7-9 and TRBJ1-4, reads DTGVSQNPRHKITKRGQNVTFRCDPISEHNRLYWYRQTLGQGPEFLTYFQNEAQLEKSRLLSDRFSAERPKGSFSTLEIQRTEQGDSAMYLCASSLGGIATNEKLFFGSGTQLSVL.

This clone was counted once. The rearrangement joins TRBV28 to TRBJ1-5; D might be TRBD1 (6 bases). V lost 5 bases, J lost 6 bases, and 11 bases lay in between. CDR1 MDHEN and CDR2 SYDVKM come from the germline V gene. CDR3 length equals 13 residues. Here the CDR3 reads CASSTGTGQPQHF. The CDR3 DNA is TGTGCCAGCAGTACAGGGACCGGTCAGCCCCAGCATTTT.

The V call is TRBV10-2, the J call TRBJ1-5; perhaps TRBD1 as D (5 bases). V was pared by 4 bases and J by 6 bases, with 22 bases between. The CDR3 contains 17 residues. The germline gives CDR1 WSHSY, CDR2 SAAADI. DNA of the CDR3: TGCGCCAGCAGTGGAGCCGGTGGGGGACCTTTTGGTCAGCCCCAGCATTTT. Translated: CASSGAGGGPFGQPQHF.

The chain uses TRBV27 and TRBJ2-7; 11 positions match TRBD1. Germline V gene sequence: CDR1 MNHEY, CDR2 SMNVEV (reference sequence). Trimming cost V 6 bases and J 5 bases; bases outside gene matches: 3. CDR3 length: 13 residues. Here the CDR3 DNA reads TGTGCCAGCAGCTCGGGACAGGGGGACGAGCAGTACTTC. It yields the protein CASSSGQGDEQYF.

The rearrangement uses TRBV5-1 and TRBJ1-4; maybe TRBD1 (5 bases). Germline values: CDR1 SGHRS, CDR2 YFSETQ. Trimming left V 1 base short and J 8 bases short, with 12 bases between. This CDR3 has 14 residues. The CDR3, as DNA: TGCGCCAGCAGCTTGCAGGGCGTTTGGGAAAAACTGTTTTTT. It specifies CASSLQGVWEKLFF.

The V and J genes are TRBV7-9 and TRBJ2-1; no definite D call. V lost 5 bases and J 4 bases, leaving 9 bases between the germline ends. The length of the CDR3 is 13 residues. Germline CDR1 SEHNR, CDR2 FQNEAQ (reference sequence). The CDR3 protein is CASSATGYNEQFF. In nucleotides, the CDR3 is TGTGCCAGCAGCGCAACCGGGTACAATGAGCAGTTCTTC. Full variable domain (remainder filled in from reference TRBV7-9 and TRBJ2-1): DTGVSQNPRHKITKRGQNVTFRCDPISEHNRLYWYRQTLGQGPEFLTYFQNEAQLEKSRLLSDRFSAERPKGSFSTLEIQRTEQGDSAMYLCASSATGYNEQFFGPGTRLTVL.

Worth noting for this clone: A junction end diverges from the germline sequence, so it may reflect a read error. V usage is TRBV11-2 and J usage is TRBJ1-1, with 9 bases identical to TRBD1. Germline V gene lookup returns CDR1 SGHAT and CDR2 FQNNGV. The CDR3 has 13 residues. CDR3 nucleotide sequence: TGTGCCAGCAGCCCGAACTCCGCCGGACAGGGGATTTTC. Encoded protein: CASSPNSAGQGIF.

This sequence joins TRBV5-1 and TRBJ2-3; 12 bases match TRBD2. V was pared by 5 bases and J by 1 base, with 5 bases of the junction left unmatched. The CDR3 sequence is 16 residues long. Per the germline V gene, CDR1 is SGHRS and CDR2 is YFSETQ. CDR3 in amino acids: CASRSGLAGRTDTQYF. CDR3 bases: TGCGCCAGCAGGTCAGGACTAGCGGGACGCACAGATACGCAGTATTTT.

The rearrangement joins TRBV12-5 to TRBJ2-3; tentatively, D is TRBD1 (6 bases). The germline gives CDR1 LGHNT, CDR2 FRNRAP. Trimming cost V 1 base and J 8 bases, with 16 bases left between them. This CDR3 comprises 15 residues. The CDR3 loop reads CASGLGRGSLGTQYF. The CDR3 region has the DNA TGTGCTAGTGGTTTGGGAAGGGGGAGCCTAGGTACGCAGTATTTT.

This chain uses TRBV7-2 with TRBJ2-3; D call uncertain. The CDR3 extends over 15 amino acids. With 1 base removed from V and 1 base from J, the gap between germline ends came to 9 bases. Germline CDR1 is SGHTA and CDR2 is FQGNSA. The CDR3 nucleotides read TGTGCCAGCAGCTTAGGCGGCCTCCGCACAGATACGCAGTATTTT. It specifies CASSLGGLRTDTQYF.

The V call is TRBV4-3, the J call TRBJ2-2; 9 bases fit TRBD1. J gave up 5 bases and V 0 bases, and 7 bases lay outside the gene matches. This CDR3 spans 17 amino acids. CDR1 and CDR2 from the germline V gene are LGHNA and YSLEER. Written as DNA, the CDR3 is TGCGCCAGCAGCCAAGATACGGGGACAGGGAGGACCGGGGAGCTGTTTTTT. It encodes CASSQDTGTGRTGELFF.

This chain connects TRBV19 to TRBJ2-5; 7 bases match TRBD1. Germline trimming cut 4 bases from V and 7 bases from J; bases unmatched to any gene: 9. Germline V lookup: CDR1 LNHDA, CDR2 SQIVND (reference sequence). The CDR3 runs to 14 residues. The DNA for the CDR3 is TGTGCCAGTAGTACTACAGGGGCCGGTGCGACCCAGTACTTC. Translation gives CASSTTGAGATQYF.